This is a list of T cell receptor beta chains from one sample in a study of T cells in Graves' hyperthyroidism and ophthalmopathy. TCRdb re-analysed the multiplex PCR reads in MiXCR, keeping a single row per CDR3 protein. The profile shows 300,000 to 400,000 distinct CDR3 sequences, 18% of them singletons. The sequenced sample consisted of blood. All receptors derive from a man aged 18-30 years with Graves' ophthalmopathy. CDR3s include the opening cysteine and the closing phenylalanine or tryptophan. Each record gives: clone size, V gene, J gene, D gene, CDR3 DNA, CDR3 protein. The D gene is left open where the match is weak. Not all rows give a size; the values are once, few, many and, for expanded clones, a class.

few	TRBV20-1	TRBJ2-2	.	TGCAGTGCTAGAGATCCACGGACAGCGAACACCGGGGAGCTGTTTTTT	CSARDPRTANTGELFF
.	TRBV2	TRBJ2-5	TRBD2	TGTGCCAGCAGTCTAGCTAGCGGGGGGGAGACCCAGTACTTC	CASSLASGGETQYF
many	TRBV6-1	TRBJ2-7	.	TGTGCCAGCAGGGCAGGGGAATACGAGCAGTACTTC	CASRAGEYEQYF
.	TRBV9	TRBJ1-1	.	TGTGCCAGCAGCGTAGGTGGGGGGGCGGCTGAAGCTTTCTTT	CASSVGGGAAEAFF
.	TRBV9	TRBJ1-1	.	TGTGCCAGCAGCGTAGAGGGGATGGCTGAAGCTTTCTTT	CASSVEGMAEAFF
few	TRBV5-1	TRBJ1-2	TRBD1	TGCGCCAGCCTGGGACAGTCCACTGAGGGCTATGGCTACACCTTC	CASLGQSTEGYGYTF
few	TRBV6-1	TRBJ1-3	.	TGTGCCAGCAGCCCCACGGCGGGGACTGGAAACACCATATATTTT	CASSPTAGTGNTIYF
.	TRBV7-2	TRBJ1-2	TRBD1	TGTGCCAGCAGCCGGGACAGGCAGGGTGGCTACACCTTC	CASSRDRQGGYTF
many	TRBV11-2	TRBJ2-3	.	TGTGCCAGCAGCCCCGCCCCATTCGTAGCGGATACGCAGTATTTT	CASSPAPFVADTQYF
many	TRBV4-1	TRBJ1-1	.	TGCGCCAGCAGCCAAGAAGGACGGCTCGAAGCTTTCTTT	CASSQEGRLEAFF
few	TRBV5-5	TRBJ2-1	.	TGTGCCAGCAGCTTCCCTGGCTCCTACAATGAGCAGTTCTTC	CASSFPGSYNEQFF
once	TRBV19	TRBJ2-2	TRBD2	TGTGCCAGTAGTATATACAGCGGGGGGGTCACCGGGGAGCTGTTTTTT	CASSIYSGGVTGELFF
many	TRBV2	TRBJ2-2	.	TGTGCCAGCAGTGTTTGGGTTACGGACACCGGGGAGCTGTTTTTT	CASSVWVTDTGELFF
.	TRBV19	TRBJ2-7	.	TGTGCCAGTAGCCCCGGACCGAGGCTATACGAGCAGTACTTC	CASSPGPRLYEQYF
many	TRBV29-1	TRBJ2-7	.	TGCAGCGTCAAAGGACCAGCTGTTTGGGAGCAGTACTTC	CSVKGPAVWEQYF